These 15 T cell receptor beta chains share one sample of origin, sequenced in a study of Graves' ophthalmopathy and Graves' hyperthyroidism. CDR3 regions of TCR beta were amplified from RNA transcripts. An initial RT-PCR round employing HTBI primers preceded a second-round multiplex PCR. TCRdb analysed the multiplex PCR reads with MiXCR anew, one entry per CDR3 protein. This table holds hundreds of thousands of distinct CDR3 sequences, over 40% found once. Sequencing input: peripheral blood. These receptors were collected from an adult man with Graves' ophthalmopathy.

In this sample, this clonotype turned up a few times. This may stem from a read error, because a much larger clone lies one nucleotide away. This rearrangement joins TRBV20-1 to TRBJ1-1; D ambiguous. CDR1 is DFQATT and CDR2 is SNEGSKA in the germline V gene (reference sequence). This CDR3 is built from 13 residues. V was cut by 7 bases and J by 4 bases, with 16 bases left in between. CDR3 nucleotide sequence: TGCAGTGTTAGGAAATCCCCGGGCACTGAAGCTTTCTTT. As protein: CSVRKSPGTEAFF.

Details on this clonotype: Its ends do not fully match the called genes, so a read error is possible. This chain joins TRBV30 and TRBJ2-7; 8 bases line up with TRBD2. Germline V CDR1 and CDR2: GTSNPN, SVGIG (reference sequence). The CDR3 consists of 14 residues. CDR3 sequence reads: CARSVSSGPFEQYF. Written as DNA, the CDR3 is TGTGCCCGGAGTGTGTCTAGCGGGCCCTTTGAGCAGTACTTC.

This clonotype was observed at least ten times. The chain couples TRBV7-2 to TRBJ2-7; possible D gene TRBD1, 6 bases. Germline values: CDR1 SGHTA, CDR2 FQGNSA. This CDR3 is 14 amino acids long. Trimming cost V 6 bases and J 3 bases, with 15 bases left between them. The CDR3 nucleotides are TGTGCCAGCAGTCCCGGGACACTCAACTACGAGCAGTACTTC. It yields the protein CASSPGTLNYEQYF.

This clonotype was seen only once. This chain uses TRBV29-1 with TRBJ2-3; TRBD1 aligns across 8 bases. The CDR3 is 14 residues long. The germline V gene encodes CDR1 SQVTM and CDR2 ANQGSEA. In DNA form, the CDR3 reads TGCAGTGCTAGAGATCCCAGGGGGCGAGATACGCAGTATTTT. Translated: CSARDPRGRDTQYF.

Only a few counts were recorded for this clonotype. The rearrangement joins TRBV20-1 to TRBJ2-7; D may be TRBD2 (6 bases). The germline V gene encodes CDR1 DFQATT and CDR2 SNEGSKA (reference sequence). The CDR3 has 14 residues. V lost 0 bases to trimming and J lost 3 bases, with 12 bases between them. CDR3 sequence: CSARDGRRGYEQYF. The CDR3 nucleotides are TGCAGTGCTAGAGACGGGAGAAGGGGCTACGAGCAGTACTTC.

On this clonotype itself: The conserved phenylalanine or tryptophan is not found at the CDR3 terminus, so this likely reflects a read error. The rearrangement joins TRBV10-3 to TRBJ1-5; a weak D match, TRBD1 (5 bases). The V gene's germline CDR1 is ENHRY and CDR2 SYGVKD. This CDR3 is built from 15 residues. In DNA, the CDR3 is TGTGCCATCAGTGAGGTAGGGCGGGGCAATCAGTCCCAGCATTTA. This translates into CAISEVGRGNQSQHL.

In its sample, this clonotype was seen many times. The CDR3 coding sequence is TGTGCCAGCAGCGTAGCTCCGGGGGTGTCAGTACAAGAGACCCAGTACTTC. Residues: CASSVAPGVSVQETQYF. This chain joins TRBV9 and TRBJ2-5; tentatively, D is TRBD2 (6 bases). The CDR3 is 17 residues long. Germline assignment: CDR1 SGDLS and CDR2 YYNGEE. Trimming cost V 0 bases and J 2 bases, with 17 bases left between them.

This clonotype is a singleton in its sample. CDR3 coding DNA: TGTGCCAGCAGCGCGAGGGTCCAGCCCCAGCATTTT. Translation gives CASSARVQPQHF. The chain combines TRBV7-9 with TRBJ1-5; no firm D call. Germline CDR1 and CDR2: SEHNR and FQNEAQ (reference sequence). This CDR3 is built from 12 residues. The V end was cut by 5 bases, the J end by 7 bases, with 9 bases between.

The chain links TRBV9 to TRBJ1-1, with 9 positions matching TRBD1. This CDR3 comprises 15 residues. With 4 bases clipped from V and 1 base from J, the junction kept 5 bases outside the gene matches. Looked up from germline, CDR1 is SGDLS and CDR2 is YYNGEE. CDR3: CASSSGTGPNTEAFF. CDR3 sequence (DNA): TGTGCCAGCAGCTCGGGGACAGGGCCGAACACTGAAGCTTTCTTT.

This clonotype was observed a handful of times. CDR3: CASGLAGQETQHF. DNA for the CDR3: TGTGCCAGCGGACTAGCGGGACAGGAGACCCAGCATTTT. V and J are TRBV19 and TRBJ1-5; 8 bases align to TRBD1. The CDR3 is 13 amino acids. Losses at the gene ends were 9 bases for V and 11 bases for J; bases not matched to a gene: 12. Germline CDR1 and CDR2: LNHDA and SQIVND (reference sequence).

In this sample, this clonotype turned up many times. This rearrangement joins TRBV7-9 to TRBJ1-4, with D tentatively TRBD1 (6 bases). There are 16 residues in the CDR3. The germline V and J ends were trimmed by 3 bases and 5 bases, with 16 bases remaining between them. Germline CDR1 reads SEHNR; CDR2 reads FQNEAQ (reference sequence). This CDR3 reads CASSFPPGGRNEKLFF. In DNA form, the CDR3 reads TGTGCCAGCAGCTTCCCACCCGGGGGCAGGAATGAAAAACTGTTTTTT.

Notes on this clonotype: A much larger clone lies one base from this, so it may be a read error. This rearrangement joins TRBV5-4 to TRBJ1-3; D is unresolved. CDR3 length equals 14 residues. Trimming stripped 0 bases from V and 2 bases from J, with 6 bases between. From germline, CDR1 is SGHNT and CDR2 YYREEE (reference sequence). The DNA for the CDR3 is TGTGCCAGCAGCTTGGAAGATGCTGGAAACACCATATATTTT. Encoded protein: CASSLEDAGNTIYF.

V is TRBV5-5 and J is TRBJ2-2; 8 bases are shared with TRBD2. The CDR3 has 16 amino acids. The V gene's germline CDR1 is SGHKS and CDR2 YYEKEE (reference sequence). V shed 4 bases, J shed 2 bases, and the junction held 7 bases outside the gene matches. CDR3 amino acids: CASSRNSGTNTGELFF. The CDR3 bases are TGTGCCAGCAGCCGGAATAGCGGGACAAACACCGGGGAGCTGTTTTTT.

Note on this clonotype: The junction and the germline gene differ at one end; a read error may be behind it. The chain links TRBV12-3 or TRBV12-4 to TRBJ1-5; D possibly corresponds to TRBD1 (6 bases). The CDR3 runs 14 residues. CDR3 nucleotide sequence: TGTGCTAGCACAGGTCAGGGGTACAATCAGCCCCAGCATTTT. Encoded protein: CASTGQGYNQPQHF.

For this clonotype: At one of its ends the junction is not consistent with the germline gene, which may arise from a read error. For the CDR3, the DNA is TGTGCCAGCAGCTTCGGGGGGGGCTTGAACACTGAAGCTTTCTTT. Translated, it gives CASSFGGGLNTEAFF. The chain uses TRBV5-1 and TRBJ1-1; TRBD1 might be the D (6 bases). The CDR3 length is 15 residues. The germline gives CDR1 SGHRS, CDR2 YFSETQ.